Below are 24 T cell receptor beta chains sequenced from a single sample in a study of response to subunit inactivated influenza vaccine. TCRdb reprocessed the RT-PCR reads with MiXCR, giving one entry per CDR3 protein. The sample consists of 450,000 to 500,000 distinct CDR3 sequences, around 9.9% of them appearing once. The material was PBMCs from blood, obtained roughly 47 days after vaccination. Every receptor here comes from a man over 45 who received an inactivated influenza vaccine.

Many counts were recorded for this clonotype. The chain recombines TRBV12-3 or TRBV12-4 with TRBJ1-6, with TRBD1 as a possible D gene (5 bases). V was clipped by 6 bases and J by 7 bases, with 16 bases between them. CDR3 length: 15 residues. The CDR3 sequence is CASRLADSRNSPLHF. The CDR3 nucleotides are TGTGCCAGCAGATTGGCAGACAGTAGAAATTCACCCCTCCACTTT.

In DNA form, the CDR3 reads TGTGCCAGCAGCTTAAACCGGCTTGAGCAGTACTTC. This translates into CASSLNRLEQYF. V usage is TRBV5-8 and J usage is TRBJ2-7; D is unresolved. CDR3 length equals 12 residues. Germline-derived CDR1 and CDR2 are SGHTS and YDEGEE. V shed 2 bases and J shed 7 bases, with 10 bases lying between them.

This clonotype has a handful of counts. The chain combines TRBV21-1 with TRBJ2-7; the table calls TRBD1, which could not be checked here. TRBV21-1 is given as a pseudogene. The CDR3 has 15 residues. The CDR3 spells CASSPGSPSSYEQYF. CDR3 in DNA: TGTGCCAGCAGCCCCGGGTCCCCCTCCTCCTACGAGCAGTACTTC.

This clonotype was seen repeatedly, ten times or more. CDR3 sequence: CASSRDGSYEQYF. For the CDR3, the DNA is TGCGCCAGCAGCCGGGACGGCTCCTACGAGCAGTACTTC. This chain joins TRBV5-1 and TRBJ2-7, with D perhaps assigned TRBD1 or TRBD2 (5 bases each). Trimming removed 4 bases at V and 0 bases at J, with 8 bases between. CDR3 length: 13 residues. Germline loops: CDR1 SGHRS, CDR2 YFSETQ. The full variable domain, its missing parts supplied by reference TRBV5-1 and TRBJ2-7, is KAGVTQTPRYLIKTRGQQVTLSCSPISGHRSVSWYQQTPGQGLQFLFEYFSETQRNKGNFPGRFSGRQFSNSRSEMNVSTLELGDSALYLCASSRDGSYEQYFGPGTRLTVT.

This clonotype appeared many times. The V gene is TRBV7-2, the J gene TRBJ2-5; unclear D gene. The CDR3 extends over 13 amino acids. Trimming left V 5 bases short and J 5 bases short, with 12 bases between. CDR1 is SGHTA, CDR2 FQGNSA, per germline. CDR3: CASSRVARETQYF. The CDR3 bases are TGTGCCAGCAGCCGAGTAGCTCGGGAGACCCAGTACTTC.

The CDR3 sequence: CASSPTGINTDTQYF. For the CDR3, the DNA is TGTGCCAGCAGCCCCACCGGGATAAACACAGATACGCAGTATTTT. The chain employs TRBV7-2 and TRBJ2-3; tentatively, D is TRBD2 (5 bases). The CDR3 spans 15 residues. CDR1 and CDR2 from the germline V gene are SGHTA and FQGNSA. Trimming cost V 5 bases and J 2 bases, with 14 bases left between them.

This clonotype has a handful of counts. V gene TRBV7-3 combines with J gene TRBJ2-1; a possible D gene is TRBD2 (5 bases). The V gene's germline CDR1 is SGHTA and CDR2 FQGTGA. This CDR3 is built from 16 residues. The V and J ends lost 5 bases and 1 base respectively, with 15 bases between them. CDR3 in DNA: TGTGCCAGCAGCAATGCACTAGGCGGGTCCTACAATGAGCAGTTCTTC. Protein: CASSNALGGSYNEQFF.

The chain recombines TRBV11-2 with TRBJ2-7; 7 bases align to TRBD1. The CDR3 runs to 15 residues. Germline V gene data show CDR1 as SGHAT and CDR2 as FQNNGV. V was pared by 4 bases and J by 0 bases, with 6 bases of the junction left unmatched. CDR3 loop: CASSSPGGYSYEQYF. Written as DNA, the CDR3 is TGTGCCAGCAGCTCCCCAGGGGGATACTCCTACGAGCAGTACTTC.

This clonotype was counted ten times or more. This chain links TRBV15 with TRBJ2-7; a possible D gene is TRBD2 (5 bases). The germline V gene has CDR1 LNHNV and CDR2 YYDKDF (reference sequence). Trimming pared 0 bases from V and 7 bases from J, leaving 13 bases between. This CDR3 is built from 14 residues. CDR3 residues: CATSRDGLAREQYF. The CDR3 DNA reads as TGTGCCACCAGCAGAGATGGGCTAGCCCGAGAGCAGTACTTC.

J is TRBJ2-5 and V is TRBV15, with unresolved D. Between the trimmed V and J ends, which lost 0 bases and 5 bases, there was a span of 13 bases. The CDR3 is 15 residues long. Germline V CDR1 and CDR2: LNHNV, YYDKDF (reference sequence). The CDR3 loop reads CATSRDRAVAETQYF. The CDR3 DNA is TGTGCCACCAGCAGAGATCGGGCGGTGGCGGAGACCCAGTACTTC. Full variable domain (rest looked up from reference TRBV15 and TRBJ2-5): DAMVIQNPRYQVTQFGKPVTLSCSQTLNHNVMYWYQQKSSQAPKLLFHYYDKDFNNEADTPDNFQSRRPNTSFCFLDIRSPGLGDTAMYLCATSRDRAVAETQYFGPGTRLLVL.

This chain links TRBV24-1 with TRBJ2-3; no clear D. The CDR3 is 15 residues long. Germline CDR1 KGHDR, CDR2 SFDVKD. The V end lost 8 bases, the J end lost 2 bases, and 16 bases lay between the germline ends. The CDR3 region is CATTSTGTHTDTQYF. CDR3 DNA: TGTGCCACCACTTCTACCGGTACACACACAGATACGCAGTATTTT.

The CDR3 spells CASSLVGGGPYEQYF. CDR3 coding DNA: TGTGCCAGCAGCTTAGTGGGGGGCGGACCCTACGAGCAGTACTTC. This chain connects TRBV5-6 to TRBJ2-7; D could derive from TRBD1 or TRBD2 (6 bases each). The CDR3 consists of 15 residues. The germline gives CDR1 SGHDT, CDR2 YYEEEE. The V end lost 2 bases, the J end lost 2 bases, and 14 bases lay between the germline ends.

V and J are TRBV20-1 and TRBJ1-4; D remains ambiguous. CDR3 length: 15 amino acids. V was cut by 0 bases and J by 5 bases, with 13 bases left in between. Per germline, CDR1 DFQATT and CDR2 SNEGSKA (reference sequence). The CDR3 loop is CSARDVLRSNEKLFF. The CDR3 DNA reads TGCAGTGCTAGAGATGTACTCCGCAGCAATGAAAAACTGTTTTTT.

This clonotype was picked up a small number of times. This sequence joins TRBV24-1 and TRBJ2-1, with D possibly being TRBD1 (6 bases). This CDR3 has 16 residues. Per the germline V gene, CDR1 is KGHDR and CDR2 is SFDVKD. Deletions cut 4 bases from V and 4 bases from J, with 16 bases between. In DNA form, the CDR3 reads TGTGCCACCAGTGACTCCGGGACAAGGCGATACAATGAGCAGTTCTTC. Translation: CATSDSGTRRYNEQFF.

There are a few counts of this clonotype. The chain links TRBV5-5 to TRBJ1-1; 7 bases are a match to TRBD1. Trimming at V came to 3 bases and at J to 4 bases, leaving 12 bases not matched to a gene. Germline CDR1 and CDR2: SGHKS and YYEKEE (reference sequence). The CDR3 sequence is 16 residues long. The CDR3 here is CASSWTGGGQGTEAFF. The CDR3 region has the DNA TGTGCCAGCAGCTGGACAGGCGGGGGGCAGGGCACTGAAGCTTTCTTT.

The chain recombines TRBV20-1 with TRBJ2-7, with TRBD2 identical over 8 bases. Germline V lookup: CDR1 DFQATT, CDR2 SNEGSKA (reference sequence). The CDR3 is made up of 16 amino acids. J was trimmed by 1 base and V by 0 bases; bases with no gene match: 8. The CDR3 loop reads CSARDGASGGSYEQYF. The CDR3 DNA follows: TGCAGTGCTAGAGATGGGGCCAGCGGGGGTTCCTACGAGCAGTACTTC.

This clonotype came up a few times. V is TRBV7-9 and J is TRBJ2-1; D is possibly TRBD2 (6 bases). CDR1 SEHNR and CDR2 FQNEAQ come from the germline V gene (reference sequence). CDR3 length: 16 residues. V was pared by 0 bases and J by 0 bases, with 9 bases between. CDR3 amino acids: CASSLAEGSSYNEQFF. The CDR3 nucleotides read TGTGCCAGCAGCTTAGCGGAGGGGAGCTCCTACAATGAGCAGTTCTTC.

This clonotype was observed at least ten times. The chain recombines TRBV6-5 with TRBJ2-5; a possible D gene is TRBD1 (6 bases). V was pared by 2 bases and J by 2 bases, with 9 bases between. This CDR3 contains 14 residues. Germline V gene sequence: CDR1 MNHEY, CDR2 SVGAGI. The CDR3 is CASSYRTDQETQYF. The CDR3 nucleotides read TGTGCCAGCAGTTACCGGACAGATCAAGAGACCCAGTACTTC.

The sample holds a few counts of this clonotype. The chain recombines TRBV5-1 with TRBJ1-3, with D maybe TRBD1 (5 bases). Germline-derived CDR1 and CDR2 are SGHRS and YFSETQ. Trimming removed 7 bases at V and 3 bases at J, with 11 bases between. The CDR3 runs 13 residues. The CDR3 reads CASRGSLGNTIYF. In DNA form, the CDR3 reads TGCGCCAGCCGGGGGTCGCTTGGAAACACCATATATTTT.

V gene TRBV12-3 or TRBV12-4 combines with J gene TRBJ2-7, with 8 bases aligning to TRBD2. The length of the CDR3 is 16 residues. J gave up 4 bases and V 2 bases, and 10 bases lay outside the gene matches. The CDR3 DNA is TGTGCCAGCAGTTTAAGCGGGGGACTCCTCCTGTACGAGCAGTACTTC. Translated, it gives CASSLSGGLLLYEQYF.

Points on this clonotype: A junction boundary mismatches the germline segment, possibly from a read error. The chain employs TRBV20-1 and TRBJ2-5; TRBD1 matches 11 bases. The CDR3 length is 16 residues. Germline V CDR1 and CDR2: DFQATT, SNEGSKA (reference sequence). CDR3 sequence (DNA): TGCTGTGCTAGCGAGGGACAGGGGGTCAACCAAGAGACCCAGTACTTC. Translation gives CCASEGQGVNQETQYF.

This clonotype came up a few times. V is TRBV11-2 and J is TRBJ2-7; 9 nucleotides agree with TRBD1. V gave up 5 bases and J gave up 3 bases; unmatched junction bases: 8. Germline lookup yields CDR1 SGHAT and CDR2 FQNNGV. CDR3 length: 15 amino acids. In nucleotides, the CDR3 is TGTGCCAGCAGCCAGGAGGGGACAGGGTACTACGAGCAGTACTTC. Translating gives CASSQEGTGYYEQYF.

V usage is TRBV4-3 and J usage is TRBJ1-5; D gene uncertain. V was cut by 0 bases and J by 3 bases, with 9 bases left in between. CDR3 size: 15 residues. From germline, CDR1 is LGHNA and CDR2 YSLEER. CDR3 residues: CASSQDLQTNQPQHF. CDR3 nucleotide sequence: TGCGCCAGCAGCCAAGATCTCCAGACCAATCAGCCCCAGCATTTT.

The chain employs TRBV7-8 and TRBJ2-7, with TRBD2 identical over 7 bases. Per germline, CDR1 SGHVS and CDR2 FQNEAQ. The CDR3 covers 14 residues. With 2 bases clipped from V and 3 bases from J, the junction kept 4 bases outside the gene matches. This chain's CDR3 is CASSLSSSGYEQYF. The CDR3 coding sequence is TGTGCCAGCAGCTTATCGTCTAGCGGCTACGAGCAGTACTTC.